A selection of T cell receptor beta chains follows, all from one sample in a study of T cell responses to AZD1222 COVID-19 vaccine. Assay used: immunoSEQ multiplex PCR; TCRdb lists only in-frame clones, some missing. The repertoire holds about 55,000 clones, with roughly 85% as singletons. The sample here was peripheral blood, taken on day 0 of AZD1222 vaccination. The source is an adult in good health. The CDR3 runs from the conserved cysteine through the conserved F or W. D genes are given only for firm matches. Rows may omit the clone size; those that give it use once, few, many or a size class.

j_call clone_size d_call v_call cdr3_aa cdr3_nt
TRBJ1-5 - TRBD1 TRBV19 CASSIGGTALSNQPQHF TGTGCCAGTAGTATAGGGGGGACAGCCCTCAGCAATCAGCCCCAGCATTTT
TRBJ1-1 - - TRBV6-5 CASIITGDPYTEAFF TGTGCCAGCATTATTACGGGGGACCCGTACACTGAAGCTTTCTTT
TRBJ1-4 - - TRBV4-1 CASSQDTGSGVREKLFF TGCGCCAGCAGCCAAGATACGGGGTCGGGGGTGAGGGAAAAACTGTTTTTT
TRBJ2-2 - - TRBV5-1 CASSLTGSGTGELFF TGCGCCAGCAGCTTGACAGGGTCGGGCACCGGGGAGCTGTTTTTT
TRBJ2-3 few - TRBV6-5 CASRMTGFGTDTQYF TGTGCCAGCAGGATGACGGGTTTTGGCACAGATACGCAGTATTTT
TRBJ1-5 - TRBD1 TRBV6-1 CASSEGTGGLGGHF TGTGCCAGCAGTGAAGGTACAGGGGGCCTAGGGGGGCATTTT
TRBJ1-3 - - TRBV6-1 CASSEGAAGSGNTIYF TGTGCCAGCAGTGAAGGTGCAGCCGGCTCTGGAAACACCATATATTTT
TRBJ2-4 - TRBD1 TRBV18 CASSSTGGQNIQYF TGTGCCAGCTCAAGTACAGGGGGGCAAAACATTCAGTACTTC
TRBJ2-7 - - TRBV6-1 CASSDTQGVDIYEQYF TGTGCCAGCAGTGACACACAGGGAGTAGACATCTACGAGCAGTACTTC
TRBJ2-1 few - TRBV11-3 CASSPGGGTSYNEQFF TGTGCCAGCAGTCCCGGAGGCGGGACGTCCTACAATGAGCAGTTCTTC
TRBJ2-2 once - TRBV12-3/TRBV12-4 CASIITGELFF TGTGCCAGCATTATCACCGGGGAGCTGTTTTTT